The present entry profiles one TCR beta chain with its context. The data belong to a study of blood T cell repertoires in COVID-19. The overall study: COVID-19 samples from acute and convalescent phases originated in the United States, Italy and Spain.

V was cut by 2 bases and J by 4 bases, with 5 bases left in between. The CDR3 sequence is 12 residues long. Germline CDR1 reads MDHEN; CDR2 reads SYDVKM. Original processing notes: Estimation of nucleated cell counts relied on the amplification of reference gene primers. The data were produced by immunoSEQ multiplex PCR, yet TCRdb's version contains in-frame clones alone and is incomplete. V and J calls and clone size are those listed in that table; D and trimming were worked out from the DNA. The repertoire holds 100,000 to 150,000 clones, about four fifths seen once, with about 12% in the top ten. This sequence originates from a man aged 55 to 70 with acute or convalescent COVID-19. This chain joins TRBV28 and TRBJ1-2; D remains ambiguous. The sequenced material came from peripheral blood. This CDR3 reads CASSLNGYGYTF. The DNA for the CDR3 is TGTGCCAGCAGTTTAAACGGCTATGGCTACACCTTC.